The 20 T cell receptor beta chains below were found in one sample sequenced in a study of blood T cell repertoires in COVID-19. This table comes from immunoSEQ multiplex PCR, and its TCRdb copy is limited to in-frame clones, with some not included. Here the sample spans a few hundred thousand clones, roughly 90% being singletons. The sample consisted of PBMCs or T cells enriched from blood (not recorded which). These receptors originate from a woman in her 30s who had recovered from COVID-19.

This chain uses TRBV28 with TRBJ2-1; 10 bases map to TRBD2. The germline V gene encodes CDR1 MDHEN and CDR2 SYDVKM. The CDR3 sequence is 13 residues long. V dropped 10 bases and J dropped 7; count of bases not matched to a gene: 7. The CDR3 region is CATASGGGNEQFF. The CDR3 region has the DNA TGTGCCACCGCTAGCGGGGGAGGTAATGAGCAGTTCTTC.

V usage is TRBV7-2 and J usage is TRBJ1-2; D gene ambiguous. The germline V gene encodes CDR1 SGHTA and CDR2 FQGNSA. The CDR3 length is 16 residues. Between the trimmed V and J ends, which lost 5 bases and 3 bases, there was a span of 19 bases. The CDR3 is CASSPAAGFGDYGYTF. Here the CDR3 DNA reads TGTGCCAGCAGCCCAGCCGCCGGGTTCGGGGACTATGGCTACACCTTC.

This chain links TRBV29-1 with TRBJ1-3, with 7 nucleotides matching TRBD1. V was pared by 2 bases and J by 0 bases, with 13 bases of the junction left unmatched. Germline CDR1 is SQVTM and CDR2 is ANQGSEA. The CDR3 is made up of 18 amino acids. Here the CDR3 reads CSVERDQGDPFSGNTIYF. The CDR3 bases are TGCAGCGTTGAAAGAGATCAGGGGGACCCCTTCTCTGGAAACACCATATATTTT.

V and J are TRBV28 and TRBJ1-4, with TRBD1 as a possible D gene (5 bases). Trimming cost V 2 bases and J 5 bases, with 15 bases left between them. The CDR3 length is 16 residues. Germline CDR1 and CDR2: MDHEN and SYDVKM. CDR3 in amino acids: CASSLLLWGGNEKLFF. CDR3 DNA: TGTGCCAGCAGTTTACTATTGTGGGGGGGGAATGAAAAACTGTTTTTT.

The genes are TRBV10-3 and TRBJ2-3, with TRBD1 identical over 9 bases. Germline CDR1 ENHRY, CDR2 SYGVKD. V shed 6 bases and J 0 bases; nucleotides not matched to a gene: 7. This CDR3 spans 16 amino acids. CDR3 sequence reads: CAIRTRDRESTDTQYF. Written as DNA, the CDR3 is TGTGCCATCAGAACCCGGGACAGGGAGAGCACAGATACGCAGTATTTT.

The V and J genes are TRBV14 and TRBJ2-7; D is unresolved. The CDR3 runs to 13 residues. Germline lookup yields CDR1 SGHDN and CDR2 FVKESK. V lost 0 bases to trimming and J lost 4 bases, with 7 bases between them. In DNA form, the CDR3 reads TGTGCCAGCAGCCAAGATGGGCGTTACGAGCAGTACTTC. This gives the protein CASSQDGRYEQYF.

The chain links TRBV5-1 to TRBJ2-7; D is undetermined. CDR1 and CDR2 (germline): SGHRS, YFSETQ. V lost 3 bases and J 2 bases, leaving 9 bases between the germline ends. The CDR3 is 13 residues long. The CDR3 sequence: CASSYNSAYEQYF. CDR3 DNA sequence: TGCGCCAGCAGCTATAACAGTGCCTACGAGCAGTACTTC.

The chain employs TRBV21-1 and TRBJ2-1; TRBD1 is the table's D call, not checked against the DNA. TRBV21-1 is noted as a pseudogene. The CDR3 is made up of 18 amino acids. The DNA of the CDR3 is TGTGCCAGCAGCAAAGAACAGATGGGCATTAAGGAACCCAATGAGCAGTTCTTC. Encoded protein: CASSKEQMGIKEPNEQFF.

The CDR3 sequence is CASSPSGGAETQYF. CDR3 coding DNA: TGTGCCAGCAGCCCCAGCGGGGGGGCTGAGACCCAGTACTTC. The rearrangement joins TRBV3-1 (or the pseudogene TRBV3-2) to TRBJ2-5, with 10 positions matching TRBD2. Germline CDR1 LGHDT, CDR2 YNNKEL (reference sequence). After removal of 4 bases from V and 5 bases from J, the junction contained 4 bases not matched to a gene. The CDR3 extends over 14 amino acids.

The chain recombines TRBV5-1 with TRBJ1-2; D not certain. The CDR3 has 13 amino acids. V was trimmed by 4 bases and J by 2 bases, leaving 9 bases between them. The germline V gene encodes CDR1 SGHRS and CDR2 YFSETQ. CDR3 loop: CASSHDGNYGYTF. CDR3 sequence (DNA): TGCGCCAGCAGCCACGACGGGAACTATGGCTACACCTTC.

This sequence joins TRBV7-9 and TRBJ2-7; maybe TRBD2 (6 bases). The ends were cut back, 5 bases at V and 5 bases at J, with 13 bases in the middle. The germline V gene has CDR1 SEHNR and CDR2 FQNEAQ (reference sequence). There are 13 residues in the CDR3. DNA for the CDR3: TGTGCCAGCAGCGGGAGGACTGGGGACGAGCAGTACTTC. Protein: CASSGRTGDEQYF.

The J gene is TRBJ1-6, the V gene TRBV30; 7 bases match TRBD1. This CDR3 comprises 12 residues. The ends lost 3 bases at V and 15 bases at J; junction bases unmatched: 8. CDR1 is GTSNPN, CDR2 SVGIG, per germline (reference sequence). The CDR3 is CAWSEGQRVLHF. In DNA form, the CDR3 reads TGTGCCTGGAGCGAGGGACAGCGTGTCCTCCACTTT. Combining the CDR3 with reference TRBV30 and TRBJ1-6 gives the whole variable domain SQTIHQWPATLVQPVGSPLSLECTVEGTSNPNLYWYRQAAGRGLQLLFYSVGIGQISSEVPQNLSASRPQDRQFILSSKKLLLSDSGFYLCAWSEGQRVLHFGNGTRLTVT.

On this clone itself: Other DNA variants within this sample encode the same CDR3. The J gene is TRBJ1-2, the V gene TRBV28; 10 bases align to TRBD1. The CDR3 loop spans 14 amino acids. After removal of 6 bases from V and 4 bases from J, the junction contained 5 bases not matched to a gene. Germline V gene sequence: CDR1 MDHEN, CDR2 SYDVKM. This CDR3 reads CASSPGQGSYGYTF. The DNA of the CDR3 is TGTGCCAGCAGCCCGGGACAGGGGAGCTATGGCTACACCTTC.

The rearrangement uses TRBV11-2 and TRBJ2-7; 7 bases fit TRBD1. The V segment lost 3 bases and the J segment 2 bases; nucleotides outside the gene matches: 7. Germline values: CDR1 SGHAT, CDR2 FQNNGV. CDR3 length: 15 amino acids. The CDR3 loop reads CASSLSGTEAYEQYF. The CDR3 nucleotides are TGTGCCAGCAGCTTGTCCGGGACAGAGGCCTACGAGCAGTACTTC.

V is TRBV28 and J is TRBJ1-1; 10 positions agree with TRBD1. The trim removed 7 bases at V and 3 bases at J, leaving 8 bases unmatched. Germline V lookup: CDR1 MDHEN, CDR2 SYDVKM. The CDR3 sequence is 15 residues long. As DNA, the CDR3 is TGTGCCAGCACCCCGGACAGGGGGTGGGACACTGAAGCTTTCTTT. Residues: CASTPDRGWDTEAFF.

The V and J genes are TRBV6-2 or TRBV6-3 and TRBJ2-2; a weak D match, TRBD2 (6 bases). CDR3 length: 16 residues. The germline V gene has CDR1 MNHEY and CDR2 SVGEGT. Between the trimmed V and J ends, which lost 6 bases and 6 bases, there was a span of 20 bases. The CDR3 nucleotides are TGTGCCAGCAGCCCCCCTGCCGGACTATCCCCCGGGGAGCTGTTTTTT. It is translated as CASSPPAGLSPGELFF.

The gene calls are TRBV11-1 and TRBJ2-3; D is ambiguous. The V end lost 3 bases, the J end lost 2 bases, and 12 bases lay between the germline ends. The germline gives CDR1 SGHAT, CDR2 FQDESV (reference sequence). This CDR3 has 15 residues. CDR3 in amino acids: CASSLLTTHTDTQYF. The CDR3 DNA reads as TGTGCCAGCAGCTTGCTGACAACTCACACAGATACGCAGTATTTT.

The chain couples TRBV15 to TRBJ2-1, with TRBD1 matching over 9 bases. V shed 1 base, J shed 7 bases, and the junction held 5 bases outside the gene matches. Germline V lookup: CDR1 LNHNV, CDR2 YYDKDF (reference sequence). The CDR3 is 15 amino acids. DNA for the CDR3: TGTGCCACCAGCAGAGGACAGGGGGGAGGAAATGAGCAGTTCTTC. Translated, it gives CATSRGQGGGNEQFF.

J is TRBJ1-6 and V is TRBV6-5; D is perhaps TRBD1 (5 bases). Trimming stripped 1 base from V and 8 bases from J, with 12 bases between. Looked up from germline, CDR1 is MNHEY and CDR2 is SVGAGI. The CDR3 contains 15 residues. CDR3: CASSYLGGEYSPLHF. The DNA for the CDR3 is TGTGCCAGCAGTTACTTGGGAGGGGAATATTCACCCCTCCACTTT.

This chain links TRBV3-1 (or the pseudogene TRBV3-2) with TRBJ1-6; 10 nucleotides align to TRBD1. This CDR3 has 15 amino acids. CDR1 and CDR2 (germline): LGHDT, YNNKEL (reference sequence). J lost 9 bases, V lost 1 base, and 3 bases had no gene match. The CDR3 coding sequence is TGTGCCAGCAGCCAAGCGGGACAGGGGACTTCACCCCTCCACTTT. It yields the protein CASSQAGQGTSPLHF.